Presented here are 8 T cell receptor beta chains from one specimen sequenced in a study of technical replicates of blood from several donors. Libraries were prepared by immunoSEQ multiplex PCR; TCRdb keeps only in-frame clonotypes and omits some of them. The repertoire includes 100,000 or so clones, 95% of them detected once, and about 0.21% sits in the top ten. The sequencing sample was made of T cells isolated from PBMCs. The receptors stem from a human donor in good health.

The CDR3 coding sequence is TGTGCCAGCAGTATGGCGGCGGGGAACACTGAAGCTTTCTTT. Protein sequence: CASSMAAGNTEAFF. V usage is TRBV27 and J usage is TRBJ1-1, with D hard to call. The V end lost 5 bases, the J end lost 1 base, and 11 bases lay between the germline ends. The germline V gene encodes CDR1 MNHEY and CDR2 SMNVEV (reference sequence). The CDR3 has 14 residues.

This sequence joins TRBV6-1 and TRBJ2-2; D is perhaps TRBD1 (5 bases). Germline values: CDR1 MNHNS, CDR2 SASEGT. V shed 6 bases and J shed 8 bases, with 13 bases lying between them. The CDR3 runs 13 residues. In nucleotides, the CDR3 is TGTGCCAGCAGACAGGTTAATGAGGGGGAGCTGTTTTTT. Translation: CASRQVNEGELFF.

The CDR3 sequence: CASSLKTGREKLFF. For the CDR3, the DNA is TGCGCCAGCAGCTTGAAAACAGGGAGAGAAAAACTGTTTTTT. The chain recombines TRBV5-1 with TRBJ1-4, with a weak D call TRBD1 (6 bases). This CDR3 comprises 14 residues. Trimming cost V 1 base and J 8 bases, with 12 bases left between them. Germline CDR1 and CDR2: SGHRS and YFSETQ.

The V and J genes are TRBV6-1 and TRBJ2-2, with D unclear. This CDR3 is 12 amino acids long. Trimming took 6 bases from V and 6 from J, leaving 8 bases between them. From germline, CDR1 is MNHNS and CDR2 SASEGT. The CDR3 protein is CASRELSGELFF. CDR3 nucleotide sequence: TGTGCCAGCAGAGAACTTTCCGGGGAGCTGTTTTTT.

CDR3 region: CASSLGGAEAFF. Written as DNA, the CDR3 is TGTGCCAGCAGCTTAGGGGGCGCAGAGGCTTTCTTT. The chain has TRBV7-8 and TRBJ1-1; tentative D call: TRBD1 (5 bases). Germline V gene data show CDR1 as SGHVS and CDR2 as FQNEAQ. There are 12 residues in the CDR3. Between the trimmed V and J ends, which lost 1 base and 11 bases, there was a span of 11 bases.

CDR3 coding DNA: TGTGCCAGCAGCGCCCAAAGTCTGGCCGCCGGGGAGCTGTTTTTT. As protein: CASSAQSLAAGELFF. The V call is TRBV9, the J call TRBJ2-2; D is uncertain. There are 15 residues in the CDR3. Germline V CDR1 and CDR2: SGDLS, YYNGEE. Trimming stripped 3 bases from V and 6 bases from J, with 15 bases between.

The J gene is TRBJ1-2, the V gene TRBV28; D call uncertain. Germline V lookup: CDR1 MDHEN, CDR2 SYDVKM. The CDR3 runs 13 residues. V was shortened by 5 bases and J by 2 bases, with 9 bases between the two germline ends. CDR3: CASSPTGNYGYTF. CDR3 nucleotides: TGTGCCAGCAGTCCCACGGGGAACTATGGCTACACCTTC.

The V and J genes are TRBV4-1 and TRBJ1-5, with D possibly being TRBD1 (5 bases). V gave up 6 bases and J gave up 6 bases, with 15 bases separating them. This CDR3 is 14 amino acids long. Germline CDR1 and CDR2: MGHRA and YSYEKL. CDR3 in DNA: TGCGCCAGCAGTCTTACCAGGGTCGGTCAGCCCCAGCATTTT. This translates into CASSLTRVGQPQHF.